The rows below give T cell receptor beta chains drawn from one sample of a study of blood T cells in healthy people across ages. TCRdb called the 5' RACE reads again in MiXCR, with one record for every CDR3 protein. Of more than 1.4 million distinct CDR3 sequences listed, 42% are singletons. Sequencing was carried out using blood. The receptors shown here come from a woman under 30 in good health. Each CDR3 is given with its conserved first and last residue. The D gene is left open where the match is weak.

j_gene	v_gene	d_gene	CDR3aa
TRBJ2-7	TRBV9	-	CACSPIGLRSYEQYF
TRBJ1-1	TRBV6-5	-	CASSYSAGNPTEAFF
TRBJ2-7	TRBV29-1	-	CSVQDSYEQYF
TRBJ2-1	TRBV2	TRBD2	CASTGTRGSYNEQFF
TRBJ1-1	TRBV2	-	CASSATVDTEAFF
TRBJ2-7	TRBV9	-	CASSVDGSASYEQYF
TRBJ2-5	TRBV10-3	TRBD1	CAISESTLPGQGGHEQYF
TRBJ2-2	TRBV20-1	-	CSAKDIANTGELFF
TRBJ1-5	TRBV12-3/TRBV12-4	-	CASSVSQVRVGQPQHF
TRBJ2-7	TRBV20-1	-	CSAREPGQGHYEQYF
TRBJ1-1	TRBV6-5	TRBD1	CASRRQGEAFF
TRBJ2-2	TRBV2	-	CASVWAVHLAGELFF
TRBJ2-7	TRBV28	TRBD2	CASSRPSGSYEQYF
TRBJ1-1	TRBV5-1	TRBD1	CASSLAGQARDTEAFF
TRBJ2-2	TRBV12-3/TRBV12-4	TRBD2	CASRLELAGVSGELFF
TRBJ2-2	TRBV4-2	-	CASSQDSERANTGELFF
TRBJ2-2	TRBV10-3	TRBD1	CAIRETGAVGELFF
TRBJ2-5	TRBV7-2	TRBD2	CASSHYTSGGYQETQYF
TRBJ2-3	TRBV5-1	-	CASSLATMYPGTDTQYF
TRBJ1-5	TRBV6-1	-	CASSEEESGLINQPQHF
TRBJ2-1	TRBV7-2	TRBD1	CASSFGTGGWNEQFF
TRBJ1-2	TRBV27	-	CASSLRAGPPSVYGYTF
TRBJ1-2	TRBV3-1	-	CASSPGPGTLYGYTF
TRBJ2-7	TRBV5-1	-	CASSIQVGEQYF
TRBJ1-2	TRBV12-3/TRBV12-4	-	CASSLDGAFSYTF
TRBJ2-5	TRBV5-1	TRBD2	CASSLGWDTPGLATYNEQYF
TRBJ1-1	TRBV7-3	-	CASSWDQNTEAFF
TRBJ2-7	TRBV3-1	-	CASSQEGTYEQYF